This T cell receptor gamma chain was obtained from a study of human gamma delta and Vdelta1 T cells listed by TCRdb under 2018. Describing the broader study: The study investigated Delta One T cells, Vd1+ gamma-delta T cells, as cytotoxic effectors against acute myeloid leukemia. Findings and caveats that apply to the study as a whole: Delta One T cells were reported as polyclonal and as showing broad cytotoxic targeting of acute myeloid leukemia.

This clone has a single count. The antigen it recognizes is unknown. No much larger clone is present one base from it, and per-base qualities are unavailable. One read alone provides weak support. The library came from PCR. The sample was run on an Illumina MiSeq. Via CATT, TCRdb reprocessed the public reads, and rows with identical DNA were then joined. The sample profile shows several thousand gamma-chain clones; around 45% of them were found once. The top ten constitute under 3% of the sample. The CDR3 spans 13 residues, from the cysteine through the phenylalanine. Here the CDR3 DNA is all that survives: 39 bases in frame from base 1. V loses 11 bases at its end and J loses 3 bases; junction bases beyond the gene matches: 13. The CDR1 and CDR2 encoded by the germline V gene (reference sequence) are GITISATS and ISYDGTV.

Recombination connected TRGV9 to TRGJ1 or TRGJ2. This receptor was identified in a human donor in good health. The sequenced sample consisted of Vdelta1 gamma-delta T cells from blood grown in culture (DOT cells). Interpreted using the paper, the cell subset or site label stands for: Delta One T cells, in vitro expanded/differentiated Vd1+ gamma-delta T cells. This receptor has the CDR3 CASPFLVYYKKLF. The sequenced DNA: TGTGCCTCGCCATTCTTAGTTTATTATAAGAAACTCTTT.